This note documents a single TCR beta chain sequence. Produced via immunoSEQ multiplex PCR; TCRdb's table is partial and in-frame only. The data show about 82,000 clones, approximately 87% seen once. This entry belongs to a study of control samples from healthy donors and cancer patients. This TCR came from a man aged 45 to 65 in good health. The sequenced material came from blood.

The CDR3 coding sequence is TGTGCCAGCAGCGTAGAGGACGGGCCTAGATCGGGGGAGCAGTACTTC. As protein: CASSVEDGPRSGEQYF. This chain links TRBV9 with TRBJ2-7; a possible D gene is TRBD2 (5 bases). V was shortened by 0 bases and J by 7 bases, with 20 bases between the two germline ends. The length of the CDR3 is 16 residues. CDR1 and CDR2 from the germline V gene are SGDLS and YYNGEE.